A single sample gave rise to the 15 T cell receptor beta chains below, sequenced in a study of cytomegalovirus exposure and HLA in healthy donors. Amplification used 60 Vbeta primers and 13 Jbeta primers. TCRdb's table, derived via immunoSEQ multiplex PCR, lists solely in-frame clones and lacks some. The sample records roughly 100,000 clones, around 75% being singletons. The material sequenced was PBMCs. The origin of the receptors is a man aged 35 to 55 in good health and CMV-seronegative.

V is TRBV6-5 and J is TRBJ2-1; D possibly corresponds to TRBD2 (7 bases). V was clipped by 0 bases and J by 8 bases, with 14 bases between them. The germline CDR1 and CDR2 sequences are MNHEY and SVGAGI. CDR3 size: 15 residues. The CDR3 DNA reads TGTGCCAGCAGTTACTCTCGGGGGGCCGTGGATGAGCAGTTCTTC. Protein: CASSYSRGAVDEQFF.

The chain recombines TRBV7-2 with TRBJ2-5, with TRBD2 matching 10 bases. Per the germline V gene, CDR1 is SGHTA and CDR2 is FQGNSA. The CDR3 runs 16 residues. Trimming cost V 2 bases and J 4 bases; bases outside gene matches: 7. The CDR3: CASSLLSGGAPETQYF. The DNA for the CDR3 is TGTGCCAGCAGCTTACTAAGCGGGGGGGCCCCAGAGACCCAGTACTTC.

Of note for this clone: One end of the junction does not line up with germline, which may come from a read error. The chain combines TRBV7-9 with TRBJ1-4; D gene unclear. Looked up from germline, CDR1 is SEHNR and CDR2 is FQNEAQ (reference sequence). The CDR3 length is 14 residues. CDR3 sequence reads: CSSSSLGRGEKLFF. CDR3 bases: TGTTCCAGCAGCTCCCTAGGGCGGGGAGAAAAACTGTTTTTT. Drawing the rest from reference TRBV7-9 and TRBJ1-4, the complete variable domain is DTGVSQNPRHKITKRGQNVTFRCDPISEHNRLYWYRQTLGQGPEFLTYFQNEAQLEKSRLLSDRFSAERPKGSFSTLEIQRTEQGDSAMYLCSSSSLGRGEKLFFGSGTQLSVL.

V is TRBV7-9 and J is TRBJ2-1; D is undetermined. Between the trimmed V and J ends, which lost 1 base and 4 bases, there was a span of 11 bases. CDR1 and CDR2 (germline): SEHNR, FQNEAQ (reference sequence). The CDR3 extends over 15 amino acids. CDR3 coding DNA: TGTGCCAGCAGCTTAGGGGCCGTCAGTTACAATGAGCAGTTCTTC. This encodes CASSLGAVSYNEQFF.

CDR3 residues: CSVRIADPSYNEQFF. DNA for the CDR3: TGCAGCGTTCGAATAGCGGATCCCTCCTACAATGAGCAGTTCTTC. The chain couples TRBV29-1 to TRBJ2-1, with D possibly TRBD2 on 6 matching bases. Trimming took off 5 bases at V and 0 bases at J, with 14 bases between the two ends. Germline V lookup: CDR1 SQVTM, CDR2 ANQGSEA. The CDR3 runs to 15 residues.

J is TRBJ2-4 and V is TRBV5-1; D is perhaps TRBD1 (6 bases). V lost 2 bases and J lost 1, with 10 bases in between. There are 15 residues in the CDR3. CDR1 is SGHRS and CDR2 is YFSETQ in the germline V gene. The CDR3 is CASSLTQGAKNIQYF. The CDR3 DNA is TGCGCCAGCAGCTTAACGCAGGGGGCCAAAAACATTCAGTACTTC.

This chain links TRBV10-3 with TRBJ1-2; 9 nucleotides agree with TRBD1. The CDR3 consists of 15 residues. The germline V gene encodes CDR1 ENHRY and CDR2 SYGVKD. The V gene end was trimmed by 2 bases and the J gene end by 8 bases; junction bases not matched to a gene: 9. The CDR3 protein is CAISEARGQGRGYTF. The CDR3 DNA reads TGTGCCATCAGTGAGGCGCGGGGACAGGGTCGGGGCTACACCTTC.

The J gene is TRBJ1-2, the V gene TRBV6-5; 9 bases are shared with TRBD1. Germline loops: CDR1 MNHEY, CDR2 SVGAGI. CDR3 length: 14 amino acids. The V segment lost 5 bases and the J segment 0 bases; nucleotides outside the gene matches: 1. The CDR3 DNA reads as TGTGCCAGCAGTCGGACAGGGGCTAACTATGGCTACACCTTC. Residues: CASSRTGANYGYTF.

The sample holds one count of this clone. V gene TRBV7-6 combines with J gene TRBJ2-7; 8 bases line up with TRBD1. V dropped 5 bases and J dropped 3; count of bases not matched to a gene: 9. CDR3 length: 15 amino acids. CDR1 and CDR2 from the germline V gene are SGHVS and FNYEAQ. The CDR3 sequence is CASSVLTGAVYEQYF. The CDR3, as DNA: TGTGCCAGCAGCGTGTTGACAGGGGCGGTCTACGAGCAGTACTTC.

The rearrangement links TRBV5-1 to TRBJ2-7; TRBD2 agrees at 16 bases. The CDR3 sequence is 16 residues long. Germline trimming cut 4 bases from V and 5 bases from J; bases unmatched to any gene: 6. Germline CDR1 SGHRS, CDR2 YFSETQ. CDR3 in amino acids: CASSPGLAGGLHEQYF. The DNA for the CDR3 is TGCGCCAGCAGCCCGGGACTAGCGGGAGGGCTGCACGAGCAGTACTTC.

The chain joins TRBV5-1 to TRBJ2-7; TRBD2 agrees at 8 bases. V shed 3 bases, J shed 6 bases, and the junction held 2 bases outside the gene matches. CDR3 length: 12 residues. The germline gives CDR1 SGHRS, CDR2 YFSETQ. CDR3 DNA: TGCGCCAGCAGCTCGCTAGCGGGCGAGCAGTACTTC. Translated, it gives CASSSLAGEQYF.

The genes are TRBV11-3 and TRBJ1-6; a weak D match, TRBD1 (5 bases). This CDR3 has 15 amino acids. Germline V lookup: CDR1 SGHNT, CDR2 YENEEA. With 4 bases removed from V and 6 bases from J, the gap between germline ends came to 13 bases. The CDR3 bases are TGTGCCAGCAGCTACGACCCTGACAGTAATTCACCCCTCCACTTT. This sequence encodes CASSYDPDSNSPLHF.

The chain recombines TRBV29-1 with TRBJ2-7, with 9 bases matching TRBD1. The J segment lost 4 bases and the V segment lost 7 bases, leaving 5 bases of the junction unmatched. The CDR3 spans 12 residues. Germline lookup yields CDR1 SQVTM and CDR2 ANQGSEA. The CDR3 is CSGGTGRYEQYF. Written as DNA, the CDR3 is TGCAGCGGGGGGACAGGGCGGTACGAGCAGTACTTC.

The rearrangement uses TRBV6-5 and TRBJ2-5, with 8 bases matching TRBD1. Trimming cost V 4 bases and J 2 bases; bases outside gene matches: 6. Germline assignment: CDR1 MNHEY and CDR2 SVGAGI. The CDR3 spans 15 residues. Here the CDR3 reads CASSWGTGGQETQYF. In nucleotides, the CDR3 is TGTGCCAGCAGTTGGGGGACAGGTGGGCAAGAGACCCAGTACTTC.

The CDR3 spells CASSLEQGAFSYEQYF. In DNA form, the CDR3 reads TGTGCCAGCAGCTTAGAACAGGGGGCTTTTTCCTACGAGCAGTACTTC. V is TRBV11-2 and J is TRBJ2-7; TRBD1 matches 9 bases. V lost 0 bases to trimming and J lost 1 base; unmatched junction nucleotides: 4. Per germline, CDR1 SGHAT and CDR2 FQNNGV. The length of the CDR3 is 16 residues.